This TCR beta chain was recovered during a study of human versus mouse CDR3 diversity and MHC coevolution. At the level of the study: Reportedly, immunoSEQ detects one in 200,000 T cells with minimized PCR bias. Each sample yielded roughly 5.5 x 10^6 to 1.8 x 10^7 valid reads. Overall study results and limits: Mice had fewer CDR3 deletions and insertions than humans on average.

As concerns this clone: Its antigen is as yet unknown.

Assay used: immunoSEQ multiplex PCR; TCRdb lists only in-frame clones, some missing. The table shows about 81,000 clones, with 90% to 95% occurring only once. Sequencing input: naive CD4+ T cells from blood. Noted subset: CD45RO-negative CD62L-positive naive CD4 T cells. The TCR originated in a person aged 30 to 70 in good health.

CDR3 protein: CAWISPLGGGRPQGYTF. In nucleotides, the CDR3 is TGTGCCTGGATAAGCCCTCTAGGAGGGGGCAGACCTCAAGGCTACACCTTC. The chain carries TRBV30 and TRBJ1-2; TRBD1 agrees at 7 bases. Per the germline V gene, CDR1 is GTSNPN and CDR2 is SVGIG (reference sequence). V trimming: 4 bases; J trimming: 8 bases; junction bases outside the gene matches: 22. The CDR3 extends over 17 amino acids.